The entry below gives a single T cell receptor (beta chain) sequence along with its context. Its antigen is unknown. The V and J ends lost 7 bases and 5 bases respectively, with 18 bases between them. The germline V gene has CDR1 SGHVS and CDR2 FQNEAQ. This CDR3 is built from 15 residues. Enrollment shut out patients with autoimmune disease history or systemic immunosuppression. The data originate from a study of OX40 agonist ivuxolimab in advanced cancers. Study context: Patients received intravenous ivuxolimab every 2 weeks at 0.01 to 10 mg/kg. Study findings and constraints: The expanded peripheral T cells' antigen specificity was not determined. Expansion of clones was among the lowest in partial responders at 0.1-3.0 mg/kg.

Clones were sequenced by immunoSEQ multiplex PCR, and TCRdb holds only the in-frame ones, with some missing. Of some 82,000 clones in the sample, over 85% are singletons; the top ten hold more than 9.5%. V and J are TRBV7-8 and TRBJ2-1, with a weak D call TRBD2 (6 bases). This receptor was identified in an adult with an advanced solid tumor such as melanoma, head and neck, liver or kidney cancer. The sample consisted of CD4+ or CD8+ T cells sorted from blood, taken in a trial of the OX40 agonist ivuxolimab. The CDR3 loop is CASTSEGSWNNEQFF. The CDR3 DNA reads TGTGCCAGCACCTCGGAGGGCTCATGGAACAATGAGCAGTTCTTC.